The 12 T cell receptor beta chains presented below share a single source sample, sequenced in a study of blood T cell repertoires in COVID-19. The method was immunoSEQ multiplex PCR; TCRdb's version includes in-frame clones alone and lacks a portion of them. This sample has roughly 200,000 clones; 80% to 90% occur once, and the top ten carry approximately 8.6%. Specimen: peripheral blood. The receptors were sampled from a man aged 40-49 years with active or convalescent COVID-19.

The rearrangement links TRBV2 to TRBJ1-1; D uncertain. V was clipped by 0 bases and J by 0 bases, with 8 bases between them. The CDR3 is 15 amino acids. Germline CDR1 reads SNHLY; CDR2 reads FYNNEI. Written as DNA, the CDR3 is TGTGCCAGCAGTGAAGCGCTACCATTGAACACTGAAGCTTTCTTT. Translation gives CASSEALPLNTEAFF.

V usage is TRBV11-2 and J usage is TRBJ2-7, with 12 positions matching TRBD1. This CDR3 contains 15 residues. V lost 0 bases, J lost 4 bases, and 1 base stayed unmatched. Germline V lookup: CDR1 SGHAT, CDR2 FQNNGV. Here the CDR3 DNA reads TGTGCCAGCAGCTTAGAGGGACAGGGGGCGTACGAGCAGTACTTC. Residues: CASSLEGQGAYEQYF.

The V and J genes are TRBV24-1 and TRBJ1-5; weak D call: TRBD1 (6 bases). The V end was cut by 1 base, the J end by 15 bases, with 15 bases between. The CDR3 has 13 residues. Germline V lookup: CDR1 KGHDR, CDR2 SFDVKD. CDR3 loop: CATSDFVGGRRHF. Written as DNA, the CDR3 is TGTGCCACCAGTGATTTCGTCGGGGGGCGAAGGCATTTT.

The V and J genes are TRBV5-1 and TRBJ2-2; 9 nucleotides align to TRBD1. CDR1 is SGHRS and CDR2 is YFSETQ in the germline V gene. The ends lost 0 bases at V and 7 bases at J; junction bases unmatched: 4. There are 15 residues in the CDR3. In nucleotides, the CDR3 is TGCGCCAGCAGCTTGGAGGGACAGGGAGACGGGGAGCTGTTTTTT. Encoded protein: CASSLEGQGDGELFF.

This clone was observed a handful of times. The same CDR3 also results from other DNA sequences found in this sample. V usage is TRBV9 and J usage is TRBJ1-1; 9 nucleotides match TRBD1. V shed 2 bases, J shed 1 base, and the junction held 0 bases outside the gene matches. CDR3 length equals 14 residues. CDR1 and CDR2 from the germline V gene are SGDLS and YYNGEE. CDR3 nucleotide sequence: TGTGCCAGCAGCGTGACAGGGGGGAACACTGAAGCTTTCTTT. Its translation: CASSVTGGNTEAFF. The full variable domain, completed using reference TRBV9 and TRBJ1-1, is DSGVTQTPKHLITATGQRVTLRCSPRSGDLSVYWYQQSLDQGLQFLIQYYNGEERAKGNILERFSAQQFPDLHSELNLSSLELGDSALYFCASSVTGGNTEAFFGQGTRLTVV.

V and J are TRBV12-3 or TRBV12-4 and TRBJ2-7; TRBD1 might be the D (6 bases). The CDR3 sequence is 13 residues long. V lost 4 bases and J 6 bases, leaving 13 bases between the germline ends. The CDR3 nucleotides are TGTGCCAGCAGTTCCCCGCAGGGGCGCGAGCAGTACTTC. As protein: CASSSPQGREQYF.

This chain connects TRBV9 to TRBJ2-3; D might be TRBD2 (6 bases). Germline V CDR1 and CDR2: SGDLS, YYNGEE. The CDR3 is made up of 15 amino acids. Trimming took 4 bases from V and 4 from J, leaving 16 bases between them. This chain's CDR3 is CASSPLKTGADTQYF. CDR3 nucleotides: TGTGCCAGCAGCCCCCTTAAAACGGGGGCAGATACGCAGTATTTT.

CDR3 DNA sequence: TGTGCCTGGAAGGGGGACAGCTTATATGGCTACACCTTC. Translating gives CAWKGDSLYGYTF. The chain is built from TRBV30 and TRBJ1-2, with 7 bases that match TRBD1. The V gene end was trimmed by 4 bases and the J gene end by 5 bases; junction bases not matched to a gene: 7. The germline gives CDR1 GTSNPN, CDR2 SVGIG (reference sequence). The CDR3 totals 13 residues.

The chain carries TRBV6-6 and TRBJ1-4, with D perhaps matching TRBD1 (5 bases). Germline V gives CDR1 MNHNY, CDR2 SVGAGI (reference sequence). The CDR3 extends over 15 amino acids. The V end was cut by 6 bases, the J end by 3 bases, with 14 bases between. This CDR3 is CASRPRRGANEKLFF. CDR3 DNA sequence: TGTGCCAGCAGGCCCCGCCGGGGGGCTAATGAAAAACTGTTTTTT.

V gene TRBV10-3 combines with J gene TRBJ2-3; possible D gene TRBD1, 6 bases. V lost 2 bases and J 2 bases, leaving 17 bases between the germline ends. Germline lookup yields CDR1 ENHRY and CDR2 SYGVKD. The CDR3 sequence is 17 residues long. CDR3 amino acids: CAISEEPRTEDTDTQYF. As DNA, the CDR3 is TGTGCCATCAGTGAGGAGCCAAGGACAGAAGACACAGATACGCAGTATTTT.

The chain combines TRBV7-9 with TRBJ2-5; D remains ambiguous. Trimming took 3 bases from V and 4 from J, leaving 12 bases between them. The CDR3 is 14 residues long. In germline, CDR1 is SEHNR, CDR2 FQNEAQ (reference sequence). The CDR3 bases are TGTGCCAGCAGCTTTTTTGAGTTAAGAGAGACCCAGTACTTC. It codes for CASSFFELRETQYF. Complete variable domain (other parts from reference TRBV7-9 and TRBJ2-5): DTGVSQNPRHKITKRGQNVTFRCDPISEHNRLYWYRQTLGQGPEFLTYFQNEAQLEKSRLLSDRFSAERPKGSFSTLEIQRTEQGDSAMYLCASSFFELRETQYFGPGTRLLVL.

The J gene is TRBJ2-5, the V gene TRBV10-3, with TRBD2 matching over 10 bases. CDR1 ENHRY and CDR2 SYGVKD come from the germline V gene. V dropped 2 bases and J dropped 2; count of bases not matched to a gene: 8. The CDR3 extends over 17 amino acids. The CDR3 sequence: CAISEDRGLAVQETQYF. The CDR3 bases are TGTGCCATCAGTGAGGATCGAGGACTAGCGGTACAAGAGACCCAGTACTTC.